This TCR beta chain was profiled in a study of T cell changes during pregnancy in multiple sclerosis. This clone was observed a single time. Assay used: immunoSEQ multiplex PCR; TCRdb lists only in-frame clones, some missing. The sample lists tens of thousands of clones; around 92% were seen once. The CDR3 loop spans 12 amino acids. Germline V lookup: CDR1 SEHNR, CDR2 FQNEAQ (reference sequence). The germline V and J ends were trimmed by 3 bases and 6 bases, with 9 bases remaining between them. V is TRBV7-9 and J is TRBJ2-7, with D unclear. The specimen was peripheral blood. The clonotype originates from a female donor with multiple sclerosis, enrolled in a pregnancy study. The CDR3 DNA follows: TGTGCCAGCAGCTTTGGGCCTTCCGAGCAGTACTTC. This sequence encodes CASSFGPSEQYF.